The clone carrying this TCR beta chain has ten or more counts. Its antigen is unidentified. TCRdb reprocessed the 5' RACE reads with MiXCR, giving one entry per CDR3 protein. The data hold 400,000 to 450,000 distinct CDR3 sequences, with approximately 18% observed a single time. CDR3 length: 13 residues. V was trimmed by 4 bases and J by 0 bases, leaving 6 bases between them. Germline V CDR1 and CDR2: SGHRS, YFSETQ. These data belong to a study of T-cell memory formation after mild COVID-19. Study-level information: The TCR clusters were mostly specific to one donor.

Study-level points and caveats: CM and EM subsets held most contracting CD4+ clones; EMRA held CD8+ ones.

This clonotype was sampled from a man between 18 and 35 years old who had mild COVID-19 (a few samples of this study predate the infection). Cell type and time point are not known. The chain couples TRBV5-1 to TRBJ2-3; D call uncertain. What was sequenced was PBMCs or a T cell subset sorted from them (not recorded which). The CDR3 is CASSVSSTDTQYF. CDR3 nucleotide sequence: TGCGCCAGCAGCGTGAGCAGCACAGATACGCAGTATTTT.